A single sample is the source of the 30 T cell receptor beta chains below, sequenced in a study of blood T cell repertoires in COVID-19 (dated by TCRdb to 2018 to 2021). Library prep was done by the immunoSEQ multiplex PCR assay. The immuneACCESS repertoire file appears here via TCRdb, limited to in-frame rearrangements. These files lack a portion of the clones; in checked studies, under half of the deficit traces to unresolved V genes, and the cause of the others is not known. In this sample the table shows a few hundred thousand clones, about nine tenths of which occur a single time. In total, the top ten clones hold 4% to 4.5% of the sample. The specimen was peripheral blood. Receptor source: a man aged 45 to 65 with acute or convalescent COVID-19.

This clone was observed a few times. The gene calls are TRBV5-1 and TRBJ2-1; weak D call: TRBD1 (5 bases). The CDR3 is 16 amino acids. Between the trimmed V and J ends, which lost 0 bases and 0 bases, there was a span of 10 bases. The germline V gene has CDR1 SGHRS and CDR2 YFSETQ. The CDR3 DNA reads as TGCGCCAGCAGCTTGGCAGGGATGCTCTCCTACAATGAGCAGTTCTTC. Translation gives CASSLAGMLSYNEQFF.

The gene calls are TRBV10-2 and TRBJ2-4, with 8 bases identical to TRBD1. Germline values: CDR1 WSHSY, CDR2 SAAADI. J lost 4 bases, V lost 8 bases, and 4 bases had no gene match. CDR3 size: 13 residues. The DNA for the CDR3 is TGCGCCAGCTCCCAGGGGGCTAAAAACATTCAGTACTTC. Translation gives CASSQGAKNIQYF.

The chain links TRBV19 to TRBJ2-3; 11 bases fit TRBD1. Looked up from germline, CDR1 is LNHDA and CDR2 is SQIVND (reference sequence). V trimming: 6 bases; J trimming: 3 bases; junction bases outside the gene matches: 2. CDR3 length equals 14 residues. The CDR3 bases are TGTGCCAGTAGGGACAGGGGGCCTACAGATACGCAGTATTTT. Its protein product is CASRDRGPTDTQYF.

The chain has TRBV28 and TRBJ1-2, with unresolved D. Germline V gene data show CDR1 as MDHEN and CDR2 as SYDVKM. Trimming stripped 3 bases from V and 1 base from J, with 15 bases between. The CDR3 length is 16 residues. The CDR3 DNA is TGTGCCAGCAGTTTTGGTGCCCGCCGGGGTAACTATGGCTACACCTTC. Translating gives CASSFGARRGNYGYTF.

V usage is TRBV5-1 and J usage is TRBJ1-6; the D gene is possibly TRBD1 (5 bases). The CDR3 runs to 17 residues. Germline-derived CDR1 and CDR2 are SGHRS and YFSETQ. V dropped 4 bases and J dropped 3 bases, with 17 bases sitting between them. CDR3 in DNA: TGCGCCAGCAGCCCGGGAGGTTTGGGGGACTATAATTCACCCCTCCACTTT. It specifies CASSPGGLGDYNSPLHF.

This clone was counted a single time. The V and J genes are TRBV5-1 and TRBJ1-2; D is unresolved. Trimming removed 0 bases from V and 2 bases from J, with 11 bases in between. The germline V gene encodes CDR1 SGHRS and CDR2 YFSETQ. This CDR3 is 15 amino acids long. For the CDR3, the DNA is TGCGCCAGCAGCTTGGCGGCAGGTGACAACTATGGCTACACCTTC. This codes for CASSLAAGDNYGYTF.

Only one count was recorded for this clone. V is TRBV11-2 and J is TRBJ1-2, with a tentative D call TRBD1 (6 bases). The V end was cut by 1 base, the J end by 8 bases, with 17 bases between. Germline CDR1 SGHAT, CDR2 FQNNGV. This CDR3 has 15 amino acids. The DNA for the CDR3 is TGTGCCAGCAGCTTAGTGTACAGGGACCCGGGGGGCTACACCTTC. It codes for CASSLVYRDPGGYTF. Looking up the rest from reference TRBV11-2 and TRBJ1-2 gives the full variable domain: EAGVAQSPRYKIIEKRQSVAFWCNPISGHATLYWYQQILGQGPKLLIQFQNNGVVDDSQLPKDRFSAERLKGVDSTLKIQPAKLEDSAVYLCASSLVYRDPGGYTFGSGTRLTVV.

The chain couples TRBV20-1 to TRBJ2-7; TRBD2 matches 9 bases. CDR1 DFQATT and CDR2 SNEGSKA come from the germline V gene (reference sequence). The CDR3 spans 16 residues. The J segment lost 0 bases and the V segment lost 3 bases, leaving 9 bases of the junction unmatched. CDR3 sequence (DNA): TGCAGTGCTAGTTCAGCGGGGGGCCCCAGCTCCTACGAGCAGTACTTC. It translates to CSASSAGGPSSYEQYF.

The chain uses TRBV5-5 and TRBJ1-1; 10 bases line up with TRBD1. The CDR3 has 16 amino acids. Germline V lookup: CDR1 SGHKS, CDR2 YYEKEE (reference sequence). After removal of 0 bases from V and 4 bases from J, the junction contained 6 bases not matched to a gene. CDR3 sequence reads: CASSLGTTGGGTEAFF. The CDR3 region has the DNA TGTGCCAGCAGCTTGGGTACGACAGGGGGCGGCACTGAAGCTTTCTTT.

This rearrangement joins TRBV5-5 to TRBJ1-5; 7 nucleotides line up with TRBD1. This CDR3 has 18 residues. The J segment lost 0 bases and the V segment lost 1 base, leaving 10 bases of the junction unmatched. Per germline, CDR1 SGHKS and CDR2 YYEKEE (reference sequence). For the CDR3, the DNA is TGTGCCAGCAGCTTGAGAAGCGGACAGGCGCCTAGCAATCAGCCCCAGCATTTT. It is translated as CASSLRSGQAPSNQPQHF.

The chain has TRBV28 and TRBJ1-2; D is uncertain. The CDR3 extends over 16 amino acids. Germline V gives CDR1 MDHEN, CDR2 SYDVKM. The V and J ends lost 10 bases and 0 bases respectively, with 21 bases between them. DNA for the CDR3: TGTGCCACCAGCCTATTTCGGGGTTCCTCTAACTATGGCTACACCTTC. Protein product: CATSLFRGSSNYGYTF.

The rearrangement links TRBV7-9 to TRBJ1-2; no clear D gene. CDR3 length: 13 amino acids. Deletions cut 0 bases from V and 0 bases from J, with 2 bases between. Germline V gene sequence: CDR1 SEHNR, CDR2 FQNEAQ (reference sequence). Written as DNA, the CDR3 is TGTGCCAGCAGCTTAGCCGCTAACTATGGCTACACCTTC. It encodes CASSLAANYGYTF. Drawing the rest from reference TRBV7-9 and TRBJ1-2, the complete variable domain is DTGVSQNPRHKITKRGQNVTFRCDPISEHNRLYWYRQTLGQGPEFLTYFQNEAQLEKSRLLSDRFSAERPKGSFSTLEIQRTEQGDSAMYLCASSLAANYGYTFGSGTRLTVV.

DNA for the CDR3: TGTGCCAGCTCACAGCAGGCGGGGGGGCTGAACGAGCAGTACTTC. It translates to CASSQQAGGLNEQYF. The V and J genes are TRBV18 and TRBJ2-7; 9 positions match TRBD2. Trimming took 4 bases from V and 5 from J; bases not matched to a gene: 9. Germline-derived CDR1 and CDR2 are KGHSH and LQKENI. CDR3 length equals 15 residues.

This clone has a single count. The DNA of the CDR3 is TGTGCCAGCAGCTTCGTCCTCGGACTAGCGAGCGCAGATACGCAGTATTTT. This encodes CASSFVLGLASADTQYF. V gene TRBV7-6 combines with J gene TRBJ2-3, with 9 bases identical to TRBD2. The CDR3 length is 17 residues. Trimming removed 3 bases from V and 4 bases from J; junction bases left unmatched: 11. Germline lookup yields CDR1 SGHVS and CDR2 FNYEAQ. Combining the CDR3 with reference TRBV7-6 and TRBJ2-3 gives the whole variable domain GAGVSQSPRYKVTKRGQDVALRCDPISGHVSLYWYRQALGQGPEFLTYFNYEAQQDKSGLPNDRFSAERPEGSISTLTIQRTEQRDSAMYRCASSFVLGLASADTQYFGPGTRLTVL.

The chain employs TRBV6-6 and TRBJ2-1; the D gene is possibly TRBD1 (6 bases). The germline gives CDR1 MNHNY, CDR2 SVGAGI (reference sequence). This CDR3 has 14 residues. V was trimmed by 7 bases and J by 3 bases, leaving 13 bases between them. The CDR3 DNA reads TGTGCCAGCACCCAGGGACAAATCTACAATGAGCAGTTCTTC. The encoded protein is CASTQGQIYNEQFF.

The V and J genes are TRBV5-1 and TRBJ2-7; 10 nucleotides align to TRBD1. Germline CDR1 reads SGHRS; CDR2 reads YFSETQ. The junction had 8 bases not matched to a gene; V was cut back by 0 bases and J by 2 bases. The CDR3 has 17 amino acids. For the CDR3, the DNA is TGCGCCAGCAGCTTGGGGCCGACAGGGGGCTACGCCTACGAGCAGTACTTC. Protein: CASSLGPTGGYAYEQYF.

V usage is TRBV10-3 and J usage is TRBJ1-1; a weak D match, TRBD1 (6 bases). Deletions cut 10 bases from V and 0 bases from J, with 12 bases between. Germline loops: CDR1 ENHRY, CDR2 SYGVKD. The CDR3 consists of 13 residues. This CDR3 is CATSTGLNTEAFF. The CDR3 DNA is TGTGCCACCTCGACAGGCCTGAACACTGAAGCTTTCTTT.

The chain employs TRBV7-9 and TRBJ1-2; D is possibly TRBD1 (6 bases). V lost 3 bases and J lost 0, with 11 bases in between. Per the germline V gene, CDR1 is SEHNR and CDR2 is FQNEAQ (reference sequence). The CDR3 extends over 15 amino acids. DNA for the CDR3: TGTGCCAGCAGCTTTAACAGGGTTTCTAACTATGGCTACACCTTC. Amino acid sequence: CASSFNRVSNYGYTF.

Only a few counts were recorded for this clone. The genes are TRBV14 and TRBJ1-2; TRBD1 aligns across 10 bases. The CDR3 has 17 residues. The J segment lost 4 bases and the V segment lost 5 bases, leaving 13 bases of the junction unmatched. CDR1 and CDR2 (germline): SGHDN, FVKESK. The CDR3 DNA reads as TGTGCCAGCAGCTTCACCGGGACAGGGGTGGCCTCCTATGGCTACACCTTC. The encoded protein is CASSFTGTGVASYGYTF.

This clone has just a few counts. This rearrangement joins TRBV11-3 to TRBJ2-1, with 15 bases matching TRBD2. The V and J ends lost 5 bases and 7 bases, in that order; junction bases with no gene match: 6. The CDR3 contains 16 residues. Germline V gene sequence: CDR1 SGHNT, CDR2 YENEEA. The CDR3 region has the DNA TGTGCCAGCAGCGCGGCCGGGACTAGCGGGGGGAATGAGCAGTTCTTC. Amino acid sequence: CASSAAGTSGGNEQFF.

J is TRBJ1-2 and V is TRBV20-1; no reliable D call. V lost 3 bases and J lost 10, with 12 bases in between. The CDR3 runs to 11 residues. Per the germline V gene, CDR1 is DFQATT and CDR2 is SNEGSKA (reference sequence). DNA of the CDR3: TGCAGTGCTAGTACCCATCAGGCCTACACCTTC. It codes for CSASTHQAYTF.

The V call is TRBV5-6, the J call TRBJ1-2; TRBD1 might be the D (6 bases). The CDR3 consists of 13 residues. V was shortened by 1 base and J by 4 bases, with 8 bases between the two germline ends. Germline lookup yields CDR1 SGHDT and CDR2 YYEEEE. CDR3 protein: CASSLNRVYGYTF. The CDR3 DNA reads as TGTGCCAGCAGCTTGAACAGGGTCTATGGCTACACCTTC.

V and J are TRBV6-1 and TRBJ1-6; no clear D. The CDR3 covers 13 residues. The germline V gene encodes CDR1 MNHNS and CDR2 SASEGT. Trimming took off 2 bases at V and 8 bases at J, with 7 bases between the two ends. The CDR3 here is CASSELVDSPLHF. The CDR3 region has the DNA TGTGCCAGCAGTGAACTGGTAGATTCACCCCTCCACTTT.

The chain uses TRBV6-5 and TRBJ1-2; 11 bases line up with TRBD1. CDR3 length: 14 residues. CDR1 is MNHEY and CDR2 is SVGAGI in the germline V gene. The V and J ends lost 8 bases and 6 bases, in that order; junction bases with no gene match: 8. The CDR3 sequence: CASSKGQGENGYTF. CDR3 coding DNA: TGTGCCAGCTCAAAGGGACAGGGGGAGAATGGCTACACCTTC.

This clone was picked up one time. V and J are TRBV12-5 and TRBJ2-3, with 9 bases lining up with TRBD1. With V trimmed by 7 bases and J by 3 bases, 8 bases remained unmatched. From germline, CDR1 is LGHNT and CDR2 FRNRAP. The CDR3 has 15 amino acids. The CDR3 DNA is TGTGCTAGTGCTCCTCGAGGGACAGGGACAGATACGCAGTATTTT. Translated: CASAPRGTGTDTQYF.

The chain links TRBV6-5 to TRBJ2-1, with a weak D call TRBD1 (6 bases). CDR1 is MNHEY, CDR2 SVGAGI, per germline. Trimming took off 5 bases at V and 8 bases at J, with 19 bases between the two ends. This CDR3 has 15 residues. The CDR3 bases are TGTGCCAGCAGTCTTAGCAGGGGCTTGGTCGATGAGCAGTTCTTC. Protein: CASSLSRGLVDEQFF.

This clone was seen a few times. The V and J genes are TRBV19 and TRBJ1-2, with 8 bases that match TRBD1. V was clipped by 6 bases and J by 8 bases; unmatched bases: 8. Germline V gene lookup returns CDR1 LNHDA and CDR2 SQIVND (reference sequence). The CDR3 is 13 residues long. The CDR3 sequence: CASSPGQGGGYTF. In DNA, the CDR3 is TGTGCCAGTAGCCCTGGACAGGGAGGGGGCTACACCTTC. Looking up the rest from reference TRBV19 and TRBJ1-2 gives the full variable domain: DGGITQSPKYLFRKEGQNVTLSCEQNLNHDAMYWYRQDPGQGLRLIYYSQIVNDFQKGDIAEGYSVSREKKESFPLTVTSAQKNPTAFYLCASSPGQGGGYTFGSGTRLTVV.

The CDR3 coding sequence is TGTGCCAGCAGCCAAGATCGAGGGCCCTCTGAAGCTTTCTTT. Encoded protein: CASSQDRGPSEAFF. V usage is TRBV3-1 (or the pseudogene TRBV3-2) and J usage is TRBJ1-1, with D unresolved. CDR3 length equals 14 residues. Germline CDR1 LGHDT, CDR2 YNNKEL (reference sequence). V lost 0 bases and J 6 bases, leaving 11 bases between the germline ends.

J is TRBJ2-5 and V is TRBV19, with 7 positions matching TRBD1. V shed 6 bases and J 5 bases; nucleotides not matched to a gene: 18. The CDR3 is 17 amino acids. Germline CDR1 is LNHDA and CDR2 is SQIVND (reference sequence). CDR3 sequence: CASSHGSGGDVTETQYF. Written as DNA, the CDR3 is TGTGCCAGTAGCCACGGTTCAGGGGGTGACGTTACGGAGACCCAGTACTTC.

The chain recombines TRBV10-3 with TRBJ2-7; 8 bases align to TRBD1. Germline CDR1 ENHRY, CDR2 SYGVKD. Trimming removed 3 bases from V and 1 base from J; junction bases left unmatched: 2. This CDR3 spans 14 amino acids. The CDR3 reads CAISEYRGSYEQYF. CDR3 sequence (DNA): TGTGCCATCAGTGAATACAGGGGGTCCTACGAGCAGTACTTC.